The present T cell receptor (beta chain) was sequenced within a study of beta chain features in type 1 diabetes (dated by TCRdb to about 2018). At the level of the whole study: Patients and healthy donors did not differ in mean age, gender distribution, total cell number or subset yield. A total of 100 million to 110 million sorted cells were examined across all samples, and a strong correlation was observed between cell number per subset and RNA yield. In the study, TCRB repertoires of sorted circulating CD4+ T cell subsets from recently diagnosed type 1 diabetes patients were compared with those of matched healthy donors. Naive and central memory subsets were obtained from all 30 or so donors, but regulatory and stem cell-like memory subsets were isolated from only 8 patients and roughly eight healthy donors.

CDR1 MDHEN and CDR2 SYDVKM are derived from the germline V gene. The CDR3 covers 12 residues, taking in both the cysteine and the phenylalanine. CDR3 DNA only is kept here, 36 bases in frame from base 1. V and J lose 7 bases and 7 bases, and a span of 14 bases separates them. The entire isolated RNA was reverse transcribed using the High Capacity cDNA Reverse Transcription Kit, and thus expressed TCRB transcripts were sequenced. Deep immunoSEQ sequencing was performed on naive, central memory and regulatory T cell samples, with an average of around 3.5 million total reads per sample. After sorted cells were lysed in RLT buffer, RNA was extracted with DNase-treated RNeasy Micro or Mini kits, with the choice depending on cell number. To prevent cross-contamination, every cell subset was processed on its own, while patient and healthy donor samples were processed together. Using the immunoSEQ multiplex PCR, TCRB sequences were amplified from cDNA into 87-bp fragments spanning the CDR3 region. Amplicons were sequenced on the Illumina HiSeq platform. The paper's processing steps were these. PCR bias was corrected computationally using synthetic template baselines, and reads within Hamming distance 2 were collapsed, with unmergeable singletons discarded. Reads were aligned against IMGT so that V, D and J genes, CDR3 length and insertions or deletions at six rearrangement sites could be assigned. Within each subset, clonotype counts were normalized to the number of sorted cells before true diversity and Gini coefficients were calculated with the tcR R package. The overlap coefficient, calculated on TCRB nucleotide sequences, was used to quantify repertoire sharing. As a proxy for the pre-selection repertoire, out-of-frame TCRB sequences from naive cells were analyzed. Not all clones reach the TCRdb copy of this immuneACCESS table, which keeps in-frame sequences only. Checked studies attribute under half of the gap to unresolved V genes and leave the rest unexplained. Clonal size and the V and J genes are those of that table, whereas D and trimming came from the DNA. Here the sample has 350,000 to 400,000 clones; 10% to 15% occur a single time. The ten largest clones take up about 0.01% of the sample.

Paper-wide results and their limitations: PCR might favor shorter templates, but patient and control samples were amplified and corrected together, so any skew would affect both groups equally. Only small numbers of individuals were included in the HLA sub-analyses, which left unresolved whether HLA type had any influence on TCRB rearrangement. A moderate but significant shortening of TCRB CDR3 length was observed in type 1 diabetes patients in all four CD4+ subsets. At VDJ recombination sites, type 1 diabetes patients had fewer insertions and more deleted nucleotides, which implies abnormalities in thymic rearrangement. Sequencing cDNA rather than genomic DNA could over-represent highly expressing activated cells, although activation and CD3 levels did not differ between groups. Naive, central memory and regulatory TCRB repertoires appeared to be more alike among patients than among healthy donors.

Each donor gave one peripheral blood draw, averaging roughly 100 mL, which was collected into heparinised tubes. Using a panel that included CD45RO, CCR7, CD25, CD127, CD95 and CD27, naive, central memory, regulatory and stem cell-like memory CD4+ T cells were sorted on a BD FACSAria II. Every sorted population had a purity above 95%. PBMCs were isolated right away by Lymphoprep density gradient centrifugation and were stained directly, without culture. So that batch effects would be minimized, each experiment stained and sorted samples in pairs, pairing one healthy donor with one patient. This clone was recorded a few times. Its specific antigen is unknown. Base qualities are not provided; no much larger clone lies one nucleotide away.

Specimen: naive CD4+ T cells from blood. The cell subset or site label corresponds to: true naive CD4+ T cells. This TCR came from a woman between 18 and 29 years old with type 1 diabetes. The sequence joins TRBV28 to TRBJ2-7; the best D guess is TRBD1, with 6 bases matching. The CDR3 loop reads CASTTGGWEQYF. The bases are TGTGCCAGCACGACTGGGGGCTGGGAGCAGTACTTC.